The present entry profiles one TCR beta chain with its context. No antigen is known for it. The sample comes from a study of CD8 T cells in ankylosing spondylitis. Findings of the study overall: Disease-linked clones had a CD8+ phenotype and relatively low frequency in peripheral blood. Earlier studies detected some motif variants in reactive arthritis synovial fluid and blood.

CDR3 length: 15 amino acids. Germline CDR1 and CDR2: MDHEN and SYDVKM. Trimming took off 3 bases at V and 6 bases at J, with 15 bases between the two ends. The authors made TCR beta libraries by quantitative 5'-RACE with molecular barcodes. MiXCR, run by TCRdb on the 5' RACE reads, gives a single entry per CDR3 protein. The sample yields approximately 350,000 distinct CDR3 sequences, 20% to 25% seen once. The receptor was derived from a male donor with ankylosing spondylitis or in good health (not recorded which). The V and J genes are TRBV28 and TRBJ1-5; D perhaps matches TRBD1 (6 bases). Sequenced input: blood, either unsorted or a sorted T cell fraction (not recorded which). The CDR3 sequence is CASSLLGGAGQPQHF. CDR3 DNA sequence: TGTGCCAGCAGTTTGTTGGGGGGCGCGGGTCAGCCCCAGCATTTT.